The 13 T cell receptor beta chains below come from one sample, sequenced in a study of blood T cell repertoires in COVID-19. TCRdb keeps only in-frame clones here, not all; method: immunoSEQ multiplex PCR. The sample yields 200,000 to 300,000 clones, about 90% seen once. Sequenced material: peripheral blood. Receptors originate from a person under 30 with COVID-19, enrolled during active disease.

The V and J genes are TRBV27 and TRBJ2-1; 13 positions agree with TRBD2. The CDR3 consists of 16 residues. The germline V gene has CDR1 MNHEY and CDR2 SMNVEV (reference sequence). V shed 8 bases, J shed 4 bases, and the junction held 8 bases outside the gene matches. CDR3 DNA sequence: TGTGCCAGCCGGACTAGCGGGAGTACTAGTTACAATGAGCAGTTCTTC. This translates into CASRTSGSTSYNEQFF.

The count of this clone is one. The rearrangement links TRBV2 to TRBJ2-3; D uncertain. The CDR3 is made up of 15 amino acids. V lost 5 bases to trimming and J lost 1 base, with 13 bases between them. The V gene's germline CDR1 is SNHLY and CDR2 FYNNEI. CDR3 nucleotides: TGTGCCAGCAGTCCGGAGTGGGTGGGCACAGATACGCAGTATTTT. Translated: CASSPEWVGTDTQYF.

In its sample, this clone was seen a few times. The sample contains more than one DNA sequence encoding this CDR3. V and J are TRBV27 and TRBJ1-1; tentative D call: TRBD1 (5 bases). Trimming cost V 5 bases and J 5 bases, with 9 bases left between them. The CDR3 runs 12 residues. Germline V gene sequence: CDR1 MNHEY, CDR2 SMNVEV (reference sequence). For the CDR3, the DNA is TGTGCCAGCAGTAACCAGGGTACTGAAGCTTTCTTT. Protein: CASSNQGTEAFF.

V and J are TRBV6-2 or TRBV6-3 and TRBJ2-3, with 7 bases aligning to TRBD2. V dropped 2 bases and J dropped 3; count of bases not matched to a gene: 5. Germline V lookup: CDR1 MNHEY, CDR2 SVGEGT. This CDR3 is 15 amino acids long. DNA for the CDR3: TGTGCCAGCAGTTACGGCGGGAGTTGGACAGATACGCAGTATTTT. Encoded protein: CASSYGGSWTDTQYF.

CDR3 in amino acids: CAITSSMAGAYEQYF. Here the CDR3 DNA reads TGTGCCATCACCTCTTCCATGGCGGGAGCCTACGAGCAGTACTTC. The rearrangement links TRBV10-3 to TRBJ2-7; 7 positions agree with TRBD2. Germline loops: CDR1 ENHRY, CDR2 SYGVKD. The CDR3 totals 15 residues. The junction had 11 bases not matched to a gene; V was cut back by 7 bases and J by 2 bases.

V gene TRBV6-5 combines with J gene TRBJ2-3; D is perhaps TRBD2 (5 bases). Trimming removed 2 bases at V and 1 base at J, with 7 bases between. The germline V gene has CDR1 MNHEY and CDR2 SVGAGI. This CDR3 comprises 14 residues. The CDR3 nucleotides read TGTGCCAGCAGTTACGGAGCGGGCACAGATACGCAGTATTTT. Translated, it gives CASSYGAGTDTQYF.

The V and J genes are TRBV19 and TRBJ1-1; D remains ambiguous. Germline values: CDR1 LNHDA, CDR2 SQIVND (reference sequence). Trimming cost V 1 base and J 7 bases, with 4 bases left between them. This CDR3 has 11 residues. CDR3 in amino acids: CASSIGGEAFF. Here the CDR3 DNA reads TGTGCCAGTAGTATAGGAGGTGAAGCTTTCTTT.

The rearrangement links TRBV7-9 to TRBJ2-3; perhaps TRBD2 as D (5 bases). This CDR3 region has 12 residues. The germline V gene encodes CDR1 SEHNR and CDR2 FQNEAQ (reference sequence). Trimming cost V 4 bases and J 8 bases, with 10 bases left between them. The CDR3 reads CASSSIGGTQYF. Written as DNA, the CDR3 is TGTGCCAGCAGCTCTATAGGAGGTACGCAGTATTTT.

The CDR3 is CSVGVAGLQETQYF. For the CDR3, the DNA is TGCAGCGTTGGAGTAGCGGGGCTCCAAGAGACCCAGTACTTC. The rearrangement uses TRBV29-1 and TRBJ2-5; TRBD2 aligns across 8 bases. Germline loops: CDR1 SQVTM, CDR2 ANQGSEA. The CDR3 totals 14 residues. J was trimmed by 1 base and V by 4 bases; bases with no gene match: 5.

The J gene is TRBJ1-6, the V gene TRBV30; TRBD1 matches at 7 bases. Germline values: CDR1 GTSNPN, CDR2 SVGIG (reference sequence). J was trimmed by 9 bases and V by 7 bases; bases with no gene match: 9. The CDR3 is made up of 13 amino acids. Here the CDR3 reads CALTGISGSPLHF. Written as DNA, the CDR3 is TGTGCCTTGACAGGGATCTCCGGTTCACCCCTCCACTTT.

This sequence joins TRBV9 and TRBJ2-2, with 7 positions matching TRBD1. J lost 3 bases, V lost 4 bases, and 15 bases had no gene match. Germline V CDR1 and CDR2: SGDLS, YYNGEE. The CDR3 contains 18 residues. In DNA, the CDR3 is TGTGCCAGCAGCTCGACTTCCGGGACAGCAAAGGACACCGGGGAGCTGTTTTTT. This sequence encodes CASSSTSGTAKDTGELFF.

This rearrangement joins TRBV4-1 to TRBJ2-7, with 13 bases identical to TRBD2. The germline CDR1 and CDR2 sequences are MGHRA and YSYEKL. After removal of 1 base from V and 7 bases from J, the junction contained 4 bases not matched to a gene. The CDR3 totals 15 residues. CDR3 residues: CASSQAGLAGDEQYF. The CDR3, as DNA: TGCGCCAGCAGCCAAGCTGGACTAGCGGGAGATGAGCAGTACTTC.

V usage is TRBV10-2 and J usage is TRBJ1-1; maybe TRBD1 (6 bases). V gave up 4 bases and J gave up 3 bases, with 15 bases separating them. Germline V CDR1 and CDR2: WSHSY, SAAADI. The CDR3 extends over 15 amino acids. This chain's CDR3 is CASSARGGGYTEAFF. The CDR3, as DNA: TGCGCCAGCAGTGCTCGAGGGGGGGGGTACACTGAAGCTTTCTTT.